What follows are 19 T cell receptor beta chains derived from one specimen sequenced in a study of blood T cell repertoires in COVID-19. The data were produced by immunoSEQ multiplex PCR, yet TCRdb's version contains in-frame clones alone and is incomplete. The sample carries more than 100,000 clones, 75% to 90% recorded once. Sequenced input: peripheral blood. These receptor sequences come from a man aged 45-60 years with active or convalescent COVID-19.

This chain uses TRBV6-5 with TRBJ2-3; unclear D gene. V gave up 2 bases and J gave up 2 bases, with 5 bases separating them. Per germline, CDR1 MNHEY and CDR2 SVGAGI. The CDR3 is 13 amino acids. CDR3 in DNA: TGTGCCAGCAGTTACCGTCTCACAGATACGCAGTATTTT. As protein: CASSYRLTDTQYF.

The chain couples TRBV28 to TRBJ2-1, with TRBD2 matching over 10 bases. V shed 5 bases, J shed 7 bases, and the junction held 5 bases outside the gene matches. CDR1 is MDHEN, CDR2 SYDVKM, per germline. This CDR3 is built from 14 residues. CDR3: CASSLAGAFNEQFF. The CDR3 DNA follows: TGTGCCAGCAGTCTAGCGGGAGCTTTTAATGAGCAGTTCTTC.

The rearrangement uses TRBV7-8 and TRBJ1-1, with D possibly being TRBD1 (5 bases). CDR1 and CDR2 (germline): SGHVS, FQNEAQ. V gave up 5 bases and J gave up 9 bases, with 13 bases separating them. This CDR3 has 12 amino acids. The CDR3 nucleotides are TGTGCCAGCAGCGCTGACAACAGGAAAGCTTTCTTT. This encodes CASSADNRKAFF.

V gene TRBV29-1 combines with J gene TRBJ2-2; TRBD1 aligns across 9 bases. The CDR3 totals 13 residues. After removal of 7 bases from V and 7 bases from J, the junction contained 7 bases not matched to a gene. The germline gives CDR1 SQVTM, CDR2 ANQGSEA. CDR3 sequence: CSGNRGQGGELFF. Written as DNA, the CDR3 is TGCAGCGGAAACAGGGGGCAGGGCGGGGAGCTGTTTTTT.

The gene calls are TRBV6-4 and TRBJ2-3; 7 bases match TRBD2. CDR1 and CDR2 from the germline V gene are MRHNA and SNTAGT. V lost 5 bases to trimming and J lost 5 bases; unmatched junction nucleotides: 4. The CDR3 loop spans 13 amino acids. This CDR3 reads CASSPGLRDTQYF. The CDR3 nucleotides are TGTGCCAGCAGTCCGGGACTAAGAGATACGCAGTATTTT.

The chain employs TRBV28 and TRBJ1-4; D not resolved. CDR3 length: 14 amino acids. Between the trimmed V and J ends, which lost 9 bases and 3 bases, there was a span of 14 bases. Germline CDR1 and CDR2: MDHEN and SYDVKM. DNA of the CDR3: TGTGCCAGTTCCGGGGTTCGATCTAATGAAAAACTGTTTTTT. Translation gives CASSGVRSNEKLFF. Looking up the rest from reference TRBV28 and TRBJ1-4 gives the full variable domain: DVKVTQSSRYLVKRTGEKVFLECVQDMDHENMFWYRQDPGLGLRLIYFSYDVKMKEKGDIPEGYSVSREKKERFSLILESASTNQTSMYLCASSGVRSNEKLFFGSGTQLSVL.

The V call is TRBV7-2, the J call TRBJ2-5, with D unclear. V was clipped by 3 bases and J by 1 base, with 9 bases between them. This CDR3 spans 14 amino acids. Germline V CDR1 and CDR2: SGHTA, FQGNSA. The CDR3 sequence is CASSFNGLQETQYF. CDR3 bases: TGTGCCAGCAGCTTTAACGGTCTCCAAGAGACCCAGTACTTC.

The chain joins TRBV19 to TRBJ2-5, with D perhaps matching TRBD2 (6 bases). From germline, CDR1 is LNHDA and CDR2 SQIVND (reference sequence). V was clipped by 2 bases and J by 4 bases, with 8 bases between them. The CDR3 spans 13 residues. CDR3: CASSINGGETQYF. Written as DNA, the CDR3 is TGTGCCAGTAGTATAAACGGGGGAGAGACCCAGTACTTC.

V and J are TRBV10-3 and TRBJ2-5; 8 bases are a match to TRBD2. The J segment lost 4 bases and the V segment lost 2 bases, leaving 0 bases of the junction unmatched. The CDR3 covers 13 residues. Germline CDR1 and CDR2: ENHRY and SYGVKD. The CDR3 is CAISESGRETQYF. DNA of the CDR3: TGTGCCATCAGTGAGAGCGGGAGAGAGACCCAGTACTTC.

This chain joins TRBV10-2 and TRBJ2-7; D not certain. V lost 3 bases and J 3 bases, leaving 12 bases between the germline ends. Germline assignment: CDR1 WSHSY and CDR2 SAAADI. This CDR3 comprises 14 residues. Here the CDR3 reads CASSEVWSVYEQYF. In DNA form, the CDR3 reads TGCGCCAGCAGTGAAGTCTGGTCAGTCTACGAGCAGTACTTC.

The chain links TRBV4-3 to TRBJ1-2; 7 nucleotides align to TRBD1. V lost 4 bases and J lost 4; bases outside the gene matches: 15. The CDR3 loop spans 17 amino acids. Germline V lookup: CDR1 LGHNA, CDR2 YSLEER. The CDR3 bases are TGCGCCAGCAGCCGAGGATCCGGGACAGAGGAACTCTATGGCTACACCTTC. Protein product: CASSRGSGTEELYGYTF.

The CDR3 DNA is TGTGCCAGCAGCAATAGTCGGGAGAAAAAACTGTTTTTT. Translated, it gives CASSNSREKKLFF. The rearrangement uses TRBV7-8 and TRBJ1-4; no definite D call. The CDR3 consists of 13 residues. The germline V gene encodes CDR1 SGHVS and CDR2 FQNEAQ. V was clipped by 5 bases and J by 9 bases, with 13 bases between them.

This chain connects TRBV5-1 to TRBJ1-3; 8 positions match TRBD1. CDR3 length equals 17 residues. Trimming cost V 2 bases and J 4 bases; bases outside gene matches: 11. Germline-derived CDR1 and CDR2 are SGHRS and YFSETQ. The CDR3 region has the DNA TGCGCCAGCAGCTTAAAAGGACAGGGTTTGAGGGGAAACACCATATATTTT. It encodes CASSLKGQGLRGNTIYF.

This sequence joins TRBV28 and TRBJ2-2; 7 bases are a match to TRBD1. After removal of 7 bases from V and 6 bases from J, the junction contained 11 bases not matched to a gene. The CDR3 is 15 residues long. Germline CDR1 reads MDHEN; CDR2 reads SYDVKM. The CDR3 region is CASTPRGLIAGELFF. DNA for the CDR3: TGTGCCAGCACCCCTAGGGGGCTAATCGCCGGGGAGCTGTTTTTT.

The genes are TRBV19 and TRBJ2-1; D is ambiguous. V was clipped by 5 bases and J by 3 bases, with 5 bases between them. There are 12 residues in the CDR3. The V gene's germline CDR1 is LNHDA and CDR2 SQIVND (reference sequence). CDR3 amino acids: CASSYSYNEQFF. CDR3 DNA sequence: TGTGCCAGTAGTTACAGCTACAATGAGCAGTTCTTC.

The chain recombines TRBV28 with TRBJ2-5; 8 positions match TRBD1. The CDR3 is made up of 13 amino acids. CDR1 is MDHEN and CDR2 is SYDVKM in the germline V gene. J lost 2 bases, V lost 9 bases, and 5 bases had no gene match. This CDR3 is CASYRGRQETQYF. CDR3 sequence (DNA): TGTGCCAGTTACAGGGGGAGGCAAGAGACCCAGTACTTC.

V gene TRBV4-3 combines with J gene TRBJ1-5, with 8 bases matching TRBD1. Losses at the gene ends were 0 bases for V and 4 bases for J; bases not matched to a gene: 2. Germline V gene sequence: CDR1 LGHNA, CDR2 YSLEER. This CDR3 spans 15 amino acids. This CDR3 reads CASSQEDRANQPQHF. CDR3 nucleotides: TGCGCCAGCAGCCAAGAGGACAGGGCTAATCAGCCCCAGCATTTT.

The chain recombines TRBV4-1 with TRBJ2-5; D perhaps matches TRBD1 (6 bases). The length of the CDR3 is 16 residues. The V end lost 4 bases, the J end lost 1 base, and 16 bases lay between the germline ends. CDR1 MGHRA and CDR2 YSYEKL come from the germline V gene. The CDR3 loop is CASSLSLRGPQETQYF. DNA for the CDR3: TGCGCCAGCAGCCTTTCACTCAGGGGCCCCCAAGAGACCCAGTACTTC.

V usage is TRBV5-4 and J usage is TRBJ1-5; 7 bases agree with TRBD1. With 0 bases clipped from V and 3 bases from J, the junction kept 3 bases outside the gene matches. CDR1 and CDR2 from the germline V gene are SGHNT and YYREEE (reference sequence). The CDR3 contains 15 residues. The CDR3 bases are TGTGCCAGCAGCTTGGGACAGGGAAACAATCAGCCCCAGCATTTT. Its translation: CASSLGQGNNQPQHF.